This T cell receptor (beta chain) was captured in a study of CD8 T cells in ankylosing spondylitis. The sample holds one count of this clonotype. Its antigen remains unidentified. With molecular barcodes, quantitative 5'-RACE was used to make the TCR beta libraries. TCRdb re-analysed the 5' RACE reads in MiXCR, keeping a single row per CDR3 protein. The data contain 700,000 or so distinct CDR3 sequences, around 20% of them singletons. Trimming removed 6 bases from V and 5 bases from J; junction bases left unmatched: 5. CDR1 is SQVTM, CDR2 ANQGSEA, per germline. This CDR3 contains 12 residues. Findings and limits, study-wide: Within matched ankylosing spondylitis synovial fluid, disease-linked clones were reportedly significantly enriched. Seemingly characteristic of ankylosing spondylitis blood was a TCR beta motif consisting of eight highly homologous variants. Disease-linked clones were CD8+ and relatively rare in peripheral blood.

This rearrangement joins TRBV29-1 to TRBJ1-1, with TRBD1 identical over 8 bases. Sequencing was performed on blood, either unsorted or a sorted T cell fraction (not recorded which). This receptor was taken from a male donor with ankylosing spondylitis. CDR3 region: CSVSQGATEAFF. The CDR3 DNA follows: TGCAGCGTCTCGCAGGGGGCAACTGAAGCTTTCTTT. Combining the CDR3 with reference TRBV29-1 and TRBJ1-1 gives the whole variable domain SAVISQKPSRDICQRGTSLTIQCQVDSQVTMMFWYRQQPGQSLTLIATANQGSEATYESGFVIDKFPISRPNLTFSTLTVSNMSPEDSSIYLCSVSQGATEAFFGQGTRLTVV.